One and the same sample provided the 2 T cell receptor beta chains below, sequenced in a study of cytomegalovirus exposure and HLA in healthy donors. Measured with immunoSEQ multiplex PCR; TCRdb has only the in-frame clones, and not every one. The sample holds fewer than 200,000 clones, 85% to 90% seen once. Sequencing was done on a sample of PBMCs. The receptors derive from a man between 18 and 29 years old in good health and CMV-seropositive.

The gene calls are TRBV5-1 and TRBJ2-1; possible D gene TRBD1, 8 bases. The CDR3 has 15 amino acids. The germline V gene encodes CDR1 SGHRS and CDR2 YFSETQ. Trimming removed 0 bases at V and 9 bases at J, with 16 bases between. The CDR3 here is CASSLAGGGGGEQFF. The DNA for the CDR3 is TGCGCCAGCAGCTTGGCAGGGGGCGGGGGTGGTGAGCAGTTCTTC.

The rearrangement joins TRBV5-6 to TRBJ2-7; D is perhaps TRBD2 (6 bases). Trimming removed 4 bases from V and 1 base from J, with 9 bases in between. CDR1 and CDR2 from the germline V gene are SGHDT and YYEEEE. This CDR3 comprises 13 residues. Here the CDR3 reads CASSRDFSYEQYF. CDR3 nucleotide sequence: TGTGCCAGCAGCCGGGACTTTTCCTACGAGCAGTACTTC.